This T cell receptor (beta chain) was sequenced during a study of cytomegalovirus exposure and HLA in healthy donors (dated by TCRdb to the late 2010s). At the level of the whole study: An earlier analysis of roughly 610 of the donors reported 276 Gb of sequence data and 100 million to 120 million unique TCR beta sequences obtained from around 180 million T cells. The number of typed donors differed by locus: about 629-630 for A, B, C, DRB1 and DQB1; 500 to 550 for DQA1; over 600 for DPA1; and 450 to 480 for DPB1. The study aimed to test whether cataloging public T cell receptors could reveal signatures of past pathogen exposure. Using immunosequencing, the study profiled T cell repertoires from 666 subjects and related those repertoires to cytomegalovirus serostatus. HLA typing included class I and class II loci at four-digit resolution. In an earlier analysis of more than 550 of the donors, high-throughput TCR beta sequencing was used to judge whether each TCR beta V gene segment behaved as functional or pseudogenic. A later genetic analysis took genome-wide SNP genotypes for about three fifths of the 666 donors and used that subset as a discovery cohort. Of the 398 genotyped donors, 81% were placed in the genetic ancestry cluster associated with self-reported Caucasian donors. Every repertoire in the discovery cohort had been generated on one and the same sequencing platform. To study patterns of TCR occurrence, a later analysis re-analyzed previously published TCR beta repertoires from around 700 donors and added high-resolution HLA genotyping. Among some 410 genotyped donors of the cohort, an average of around 250,000 unique TCR beta nucleotide sequences was sequenced per donor, of which 15% to 20% were non-productive. Because of strong linkage in the cohort, a handful of DR-DQ haplotypes were treated as single units for association and clustering. Donor age, sex, ethnicity and CMV serostatus were compiled alongside the repertoire data. To predict cytomegalovirus infection status, the study combined high-throughput TCR immunosequencing, statistical association of individual TCRs with disease status, and machine learning. Rather than using new phenotypic data, the later analysis identified candidate immune exposures from TCR beta sequences and from how often those sequences occurred across donors. A separate validation cohort of 100 to 150 different subjects was used in addition to the roughly 700-subject first cohort. Approximately 330 gigabases of sequencing data and approximately 92 million unique TCR sequences made up an early release that covered approximately 650 HLA-typed donors. Results and caveats for the whole study, not just this receptor: In a later analysis, TCR association rates were found to vary across HLA loci, with the most associated TCRs seen for DRB1 alleles and the fewest for HLA-C alleles. Linkage disequilibrium might explain the correlated functional status among segregating V segments, but an unknown experimental factor could not be ruled out. Only TCR beta chains were sequenced in this cohort, and the absence of alpha or paired-chain data limited detectable features. In a later analysis, several top co-occurrence clusters were reported to appear linked to parvovirus B19, influenza, CMV and Epstein-Barr virus. In an earlier analysis of fewer than 750 of the donors, most TCR beta V segments were observed in productive rearrangements about 90% or about 30% of the time, broadly matching IMGT annotations. A further reported finding was that TCR beta sequences accurately predicted the HLA-A and HLA-B alleles for most subjects in the first cohort. In a later analysis, HLA-associated TCR beta chains were found to be more clonally expanded and to have lower generation probabilities than equally common non-associated chains. In vitro tests confirmed that a few of the cytomegalovirus-associated TCR beta chains recognize cytomegalovirus antigens. A later genetic analysis reported fewer N-insertions in productive TCRs among donors in an Asian-associated ancestry cluster than the roughly 670-donor mean. Across donors, most TCR sequences were observed very rarely, whereas some public TCRs were present in many individuals. A later analysis associated about 17,000 TCR beta sequences with specific HLA alleles at a false discovery rate of 0.05. The sequencing pipeline was judged likely to have produced a cluster of highly shared sequence variants as a technical artifact. The authors suggested that the approach could potentially be extended to other disease states and immunological phenotypes. An association between a missense DCLRE1C variant and V-gene and J-gene trimming of TCR beta chains was found in a later genetic analysis and replicated in an independent cohort. Some IMGT-functional V segments, including TRBV6-2 and TRBV6-3, could not be distinguished by the 87-base-pair reads and were therefore excluded. The presence/absence analyses assumed that sequencing depth was roughly uniform across donors, and that assumption may not be true. CMV serostatus was the only immune exposure information available for the cohort. Because counts were too low, roughly 17 rarely observed V segments, including chromosome 9 orphons, were left out of the earlier analysis of about 500 of the donors. The classifier was reported to diagnose cytomegalovirus status with high specificity and sensitivity in both the original cohort and the validation cohort. A later analysis found that most CMV-associated TCR beta chains appeared HLA-restricted, with HLA associations seemingly driven largely by CMV exposure. Because HLA typing was unavailable for some donors at each locus, only the typed subset was used in association tests. Strong co-occurrence of HLA alleles, especially DR and DQ, made assigning TCR associations to individual alleles difficult. The study gave a list of 150 to 200 TCR beta chains associated with cytomegalovirus.

V is cut back by 6 bases and J by 0 bases, with 17 bases in the junction unmatched. The CDR3 goes from the cysteine to the phenylalanine over 20 residues. Only the CDR3 DNA stays, 60 bases, in frame from base 1. According to the germline V gene, CDR1 reads SGHVS and CDR2 reads FQNEAQ. The cohort consisted of some 670 healthy bone marrow donors. At the time of sampling, all cohort members were nominally healthy, though unrecorded immune exposures were likely present. The donor tested CMV seropositive, placing the donor among the roughly 300 seropositive members of the cohort. A peripheral blood sample was provided by each donor, and peripheral blood mononuclear cells were used for TCR beta sequencing. Genomic DNA was extracted from the blood cell samples with the Qiagen DNeasy Blood Extraction Kit. The method was the immunoSEQ multiplex PCR assay. A mixture of 60 forward primers for TCR Vbeta segments and 13 reverse primers for TCR Jbeta segments was used in the multiplex PCR. Amplification of the CDR3 region of rearranged TCR beta genes was performed with a multiplex PCR assay on genomic DNA. The Illumina HiSeq System was used to sequence the amplified TCR beta libraries as 87-base-pair reads. As for the original processing: Across the 700 or so repertoires, a later analysis counted tens of millions of unique TCR beta chains, roughly 11 million of which were shared by at least two donors. Raw reads were error-corrected and collapsed into unique sequences by a nearest-neighbor algorithm in which closely related sequences were merged to remove PCR and sequencing errors. CDR3 sequences were aligned to IMGT reference sequences to assign V, D and J gene segments. For a sequence to be retained, a match of at least six nucleotides was required to both a V gene segment and a J gene segment. A rearrangement was called productive if the CDR3 had no stop codons and remained in frame with V and J, and every other rearrangement was called non-productive. CDR3 was defined according to IMGT convention as the region running from the second conserved V-encoded cysteine to the conserved J-encoded phenylalanine. Sequences without an unambiguous match to a single V gene segment were excluded from the earlier analysis of 587 of the donors. In an earlier analysis of 587 of the donors, a V segment was called functional when productive rearrangements were above 56.7%, and segregating when the standard deviation between donors exceeded 5%. A statistical classification framework was developed to diagnose cytomegalovirus status using the catalog of TCR beta chain sequences. A later analysis assigned V and J genes by comparing TCR nucleotide sequences with IMGT/GENE-DB human TR gene sequences. A later analysis assigned CDR3 sequences and most-parsimonious VDJ recombination scenarios with the TCRdist pipeline. In a later analysis, every TCR beta chain was defined by the combination of its CDR3 amino acid sequence and its V-gene family, and reads without a unique V-gene family were dropped. As a way to deal with suspected cross-contamination and a sequencing artifact, a later analysis dropped approximately 590 nucleotide sequences that were highly shared and had low generation probability. A later analysis calculated a clonal expansion index for each public chain from normalized within-repertoire ranks of inferred template counts. In a later analysis, generation probabilities were computed using a VDJ recombination model fitted to out-of-frame rearrangements, and the results were checked against IGoR. In a later analysis, TCR-TCR, TCR-HLA and TCR-CMV co-occurrence was scored with hypergeometric tests, and a repertoire-size bias correction was applied to TCR pairs. False discovery rates were estimated in a later analysis by permuting HLA or CMV assignments 20 times. In a later analysis, co-occurring TCRs were grouped with DBSCAN, and TCRdist sequence similarity was added when clustering was performed within HLA-allele-positive subsets. Repertoires with fewer than 30,000 or more than 120,000 public chains were left out of co-occurrence clustering, as were five repertoires with anomalous nucleotide sharing. TCRdb re-hosts the immuneACCESS table, in-frame sequences only. Its copies lack some clones; in the studies checked, an unresolved V gene accounts for under half of them, and the cause for the rest is not known. The V and J calls and the clone size are those of that table, but D and trimming were determined from the DNA. This sample is represented by about 100,000 clones; roughly 80% of them were singletons. The top ten clones comprise about 6.6% of the sample.

Regarding this clone: What this receptor recognizes is not known. No much larger clone exists at a distance of one base, and base qualities are not known.

This chain is built from TRBV7-8 and TRBJ2-1; 10 of the junction bases match TRBD2. This clonotype originated in a man aged 40-55 years in good health and CMV-seropositive. Input material: PBMCs. The sequence in DNA is TGTGCCAGCAGAAGCAAGGGGCCTAGCGGGGGCCGGAGCTCCTACAATGAGCAGTTCTTC. This codes for CASRSKGPSGGRSSYNEQFF.